The rows below give T cell receptor beta chains drawn from one sample of a study of shared clonotypes between healthy human individuals. Assay used: immunoSEQ multiplex PCR; TCRdb lists only in-frame clones, some missing. In the table there are 550,000 to 750,000 clones, roughly 95% of which are singletons. Sequencing was performed on naive CD8+ T cells sorted from blood. These receptors were taken from a woman aged 30 to 39 in good health. Each CDR3 is given with its conserved first and last residue. The D gene is left open where the match is weak. Clone size, where shown, is once, few, many, or a class for clones that have expanded.

>TRBD1|TRBJ1-2|NA|TRBV6-5
TGTGCCAGCACCCCGGACAGGCGAGGGGGCTACACCTTC
CASTPDRRGGYTF
>TRBD2|TRBJ2-3|NA|TRBV5-1
TGCGCCAGCAGCCTTGGACTAGCGGGAGGGCCGAGTACAGATACGCAGTATTTT
CASSLGLAGGPSTDTQYF
>NA|TRBJ1-4|NA|TRBV5-6
TGTGCCAGCAGCTTGGCCCCGGGCTGGGGGAAGGCTGAAAAACTGTTTTTT
CASSLAPGWGKAEKLFF
>TRBD2|TRBJ2-3|NA|TRBV27
TGTGCCAGCACCCCCGGGACTAGCGGGTCAGATACGCAGTATTTT
CASTPGTSGSDTQYF
>NA|TRBJ2-1|NA|TRBV11-1
TGTGCCAGCAGCTTAGCGTGGAGCTCCTACAATGAGCAGTTCTTC
CASSLAWSSYNEQFF
>NA|TRBJ2-7|NA|TRBV5-6
TGTGCCAGCAGCGCTTACAGCCAGCTCTACGAGCAGTACTTC
CASSAYSQLYEQYF
>TRBD2|TRBJ2-2|NA|TRBV7-9
TGTGCCAGCAGCCCCCCAGAAGACGGACTAGCGGGTTTCACCGGGGAGCTGTTTTTT
CASSPPEDGLAGFTGELFF
>NA|TRBJ2-7|NA|TRBV19
TGTGCCAGTAGCGACTTAGTAACCTACGAGCAGTACTTC
CASSDLVTYEQYF
>NA|TRBJ1-1|once|TRBV7-9
TGTGCCAGCAGCTCAACGGGACACCCGAACACTGAAGCTTTCTTT
CASSSTGHPNTEAFF
>NA|TRBJ2-5|NA|TRBV27
TGTGCCAGCAGCCTAGGGCGCGGGGAGACCCAGTACTTC
CASSLGRGETQYF
>TRBD1|TRBJ2-5|NA|TRBV9
TGTGCCAGCAGCTCCAGGGACAGCCAACAAGAGACCCAGTACTTC
CASSSRDSQQETQYF
>NA|TRBJ2-7|NA|TRBV7-9
TGTGCCAGCAGCTCTAGGGCGCGTGAGCAGTACTTC
CASSSRAREQYF
>NA|TRBJ2-3|NA|TRBV5-4
TGTGCCAGCAGCGAGTACACAGATACGCAGTATTTT
CASSEYTDTQYF
>NA|TRBJ2-7|NA|TRBV4-1
TGCGCCAGCAGCCAAGCTAGGAGCGCGGGTTACGAGCAGTACTTC
CASSQARSAGYEQYF
>NA|TRBJ2-7|NA|TRBV6-5
TGTGCCAGCAGTTATACTGGCGAGCAGTACTTC
CASSYTGEQYF
>NA|TRBJ1-3|NA|TRBV6-5
TGTGCCAGCAGCTACTCAATGGGCTCTGGAAACACCATATATTTT
CASSYSMGSGNTIYF
>TRBD2|TRBJ2-5|NA|TRBV27
TGTGCCAGCGGGCGGGGGAACTGGGAGACCCAGTACTTC
CASGRGNWETQYF
>NA|TRBJ2-7|NA|TRBV28
TGTGCCAGCAGTCTCCACTGGAGGGGGGACGAGCAGTACTTC
CASSLHWRGDEQYF
>NA|TRBJ1-1|NA|TRBV9
TGTGCCAGCAGCGCAGAGGCAGGGGTCACTGAAGCTTTCTTT
CASSAEAGVTEAFF
>NA|TRBJ2-7|NA|TRBV30
TGTGCCTGGAGCGGCACCCATACCTACGAGCAGCACTTC
CAWSGTHTYEQHF
>NA|TRBJ2-1|NA|TRBV28
TGTGCCAGCAGCGCAGGGGGGGTCAATGAGCAGTTCTTC
CASSAGGVNEQFF
>NA|TRBJ2-5|NA|TRBV27
TGTGCCAGCAGTTTTGTGGCAGGGGCTAGCAGAGAGACCCAGTACTTC
CASSFVAGASRETQYF
>TRBD2|TRBJ2-3|once|TRBV9
TGTGCCAGCAGCGTAGGATCCCGACTAGCGGGAGGGCACGATACGCAGTATTTT
CASSVGSRLAGGHDTQYF
>NA|TRBJ2-7|NA|TRBV5-1
TGCGCCAGCAGCTTGGAGGCCAGCCACTCCTACGAGCAGTACTTC
CASSLEASHSYEQYF
>NA|TRBJ2-1|NA|TRBV5-6
TGTGCCAGCAGCTTCGGCGGTAGCTCCTACAATGAGCAGTTCTTC
CASSFGGSSYNEQFF
>NA|TRBJ2-4|NA|TRBV9
TGTGCCAGCAGCGTAGACGGGACAAACATTCAGTACTTC
CASSVDGTNIQYF
>NA|TRBJ2-7|NA|TRBV19
TGTGCCAGTAGTATAGATCTGGGGGGCTCCTACGAGCAGTACTTC
CASSIDLGGSYEQYF
>TRBD2|TRBJ2-4|NA|TRBV7-9
TGTGCCAGCAGCCCTCACGCGGGGGAGGGAATCAAAAACATTCAGTACTTC
CASSPHAGEGIKNIQYF
>NA|TRBJ1-4|NA|TRBV19
TGTGCCAGTGCCGAGGATCGGTTTAATGAAAAACTGTTTTTT
CASAEDRFNEKLFF
>NA|TRBJ1-1|NA|TRBV7-9
TGTGCCAGCAGCTTCACAGCGAACACTGAAGCTTTCTTT
CASSFTANTEAFF
>NA|TRBJ2-7|NA|TRBV7-2
TGTGCCAGCAGCTTATCAGGACGACTCTACGAGCAGTACTTC
CASSLSGRLYEQYF
>NA|TRBJ2-7|NA|TRBV19
TGTGCCAGTAGTCATCGAGGGGCCTCCTACGAGCAGTACTTC
CASSHRGASYEQYF
>NA|TRBJ2-7|NA|TRBV5-5
TGTGCCAGCAGCTTGGCAGGGACGCCTAGTTACGAGCAGTACTTC
CASSLAGTPSYEQYF
>TRBD2|TRBJ2-2|NA|TRBV2
TGTGCCAGCAGTGACGGACTAGCGGGAGGGGTAGGGGAGCTGTTTTTT
CASSDGLAGGVGELFF
>NA|TRBJ1-5|NA|TRBV28
TGTGCCAGCAGTTCGCAGGGGAACAATCAGCCCCAGCATTTT
CASSSQGNNQPQHF
>TRBD2|TRBJ2-7|NA|TRBV7-9
TGTGCCAGCAGCCCGGGGGGGGTTCACGAGCAGTACTTC
CASSPGGVHEQYF